This is a list of T cell receptor beta chains from one sample in a study of T cell clonotyping in hematopoietic cell transplantation. Sequenced by immunoSEQ multiplex PCR; TCRdb stores in-frame clones only, minus some. The sample has roughly 80,000 clones, approximately 95% seen once. The input for sequencing was peripheral blood mononuclear cells, taken before stem cell transplant. These receptor sequences come from a woman in her 50s with acute myeloid leukemia. Some clones in this sample may be carry-over from other donors' samples. Both conserved end residues are part of each CDR3. The order of the fields is D gene, J gene, clone size, V gene, CDR3 DNA, CDR3 protein. The D gene is left open where the match is weak. The size field is filled for only some rows; it gives once, few, many or a size class.

D gene: TRBD1; J gene: TRBJ1-1; clone size: .; V gene: TRBV5-4; CDR3 DNA: TGTGCCAGCAGCTTGCAGGGGGATAACACTGAAGCTTTCTTT; CDR3 protein: CASSLQGDNTEAFF
D gene: .; J gene: TRBJ2-2; clone size: once; V gene: TRBV7-7; CDR3 DNA: TGTGCTAGCAGCAACAAAAGGAACACCGGGGAGCTGTTTTTT; CDR3 protein: CASSNKRNTGELFF
D gene: TRBD2; J gene: TRBJ2-1; clone size: .; V gene: TRBV7-9; CDR3 DNA: TGTGCCAGCAGCAAACTAGCGGGAGCGTCGTTTGGTGAGCAGTTCTTC; CDR3 protein: CASSKLAGASFGEQFF
D gene: .; J gene: TRBJ1-1; clone size: .; V gene: TRBV20-1; CDR3 DNA: TGCAGTGTCCCGAACACTGAAGCTTTCTTT; CDR3 protein: CSVPNTEAFF
D gene: TRBD1; J gene: TRBJ1-4; clone size: few; V gene: TRBV5-1; CDR3 DNA: TGCGCCAGCAGCGCGGGACAGACTGCAACTAATGAAAAACTGTTTTTT; CDR3 protein: CASSAGQTATNEKLFF
D gene: .; J gene: TRBJ1-2; clone size: .; V gene: TRBV5-6; CDR3 DNA: TGTGCCAGCAGCTTGGGGGGAGTCTATGGCTACACCTTC; CDR3 protein: CASSLGGVYGYTF
D gene: .; J gene: TRBJ1-1; clone size: .; V gene: TRBV7-8; CDR3 DNA: TGTGCCAGCAGCTTGGGTAGGGTAGTGGTTGAAGCTTTCTTT; CDR3 protein: CASSLGRVVVEAFF
D gene: .; J gene: TRBJ1-2; clone size: .; V gene: TRBV6-1; CDR3 DNA: TGTGCCAGCAGTGACCCAGGCTATGGCTACACCTTC; CDR3 protein: CASSDPGYGYTF
D gene: TRBD2; J gene: TRBJ2-7; clone size: .; V gene: TRBV28; CDR3 DNA: TGTGCCAGCAGTTTGACTAGCGGTGGATTCTACGAGCAGTACTTC; CDR3 protein: CASSLTSGGFYEQYF
D gene: .; J gene: TRBJ2-7; clone size: .; V gene: TRBV6-5; CDR3 DNA: TGTGCCAGCAGTTCGATTTACGAGCAGTACTTC; CDR3 protein: CASSSIYEQYF
D gene: .; J gene: TRBJ2-3; clone size: .; V gene: TRBV2; CDR3 DNA: TGTGCCACGTCATCGGAGCGGGGCACAGATACGCAGTATTTT; CDR3 protein: CATSSERGTDTQYF
D gene: .; J gene: TRBJ1-1; clone size: .; V gene: TRBV7-9; CDR3 DNA: TGTGCCAGCAGCTTTGGAGAGGGGACTGAAGCTTTCTTT; CDR3 protein: CASSFGEGTEAFF
D gene: TRBD2; J gene: TRBJ2-7; clone size: .; V gene: TRBV28; CDR3 DNA: TGTGCCACCTCGGGACTAGCGGGGGACTACGAGCAGTACTTC; CDR3 protein: CATSGLAGDYEQYF
D gene: .; J gene: TRBJ2-7; clone size: .; V gene: TRBV4-1; CDR3 DNA: TGCGCCAGCAGCCCTAGCCGGGCACCCACGGGAGAGCAGTACTTC; CDR3 protein: CASSPSRAPTGEQYF
D gene: .; J gene: TRBJ2-4; clone size: .; V gene: TRBV7-8; CDR3 DNA: TGTGCCAGCAGCATACTTACCCAGGGATCTCCAATAGCCAAAAACATTCAGTACTTC; CDR3 protein: CASSILTQGSPIAKNIQYF
D gene: .; J gene: TRBJ2-2; clone size: .; V gene: TRBV27; CDR3 DNA: TGTGCCAGCCGCAAACGGACAGACGCGAACACCGGGGAGCTGTTTTTT; CDR3 protein: CASRKRTDANTGELFF
D gene: .; J gene: TRBJ2-7; clone size: .; V gene: TRBV6-6; CDR3 DNA: TGTGCCACCCGGGGGGCGGGACAGTCCTACGAGCAGTACTTC; CDR3 protein: CATRGAGQSYEQYF
D gene: .; J gene: TRBJ1-5; clone size: once; V gene: TRBV10-1; CDR3 DNA: TGCGCCAGCAGTGACTTGGGGGCACAGCCCCAGCATTTT; CDR3 protein: CASSDLGAQPQHF
D gene: .; J gene: TRBJ1-4; clone size: .; V gene: TRBV5-4; CDR3 DNA: TGTGCCAGCAGCTTGGGCGGGGATCGGGAAAAACTGTTTTTT; CDR3 protein: CASSLGGDREKLFF
D gene: .; J gene: TRBJ1-1; clone size: .; V gene: TRBV10-3; CDR3 DNA: TGTGCCATCAGTACATCAGCGAACACTGAAGCTTTCTTT; CDR3 protein: CAISTSANTEAFF
D gene: .; J gene: TRBJ2-2; clone size: .; V gene: TRBV19; CDR3 DNA: TGTGCCAGTTCGGACAGATCGAACACCGGGGAGCTGTTTTTT; CDR3 protein: CASSDRSNTGELFF
D gene: TRBD1; J gene: TRBJ1-5; clone size: .; V gene: TRBV6-5; CDR3 DNA: TGTGCCAGCAGTTTGGGGGGGACAGAGTATCAGCCCCAGCATTTT; CDR3 protein: CASSLGGTEYQPQHF
D gene: .; J gene: TRBJ2-5; clone size: .; V gene: TRBV2; CDR3 DNA: TGTGCCAGCAGTGGTACCCGCTCTCAAGAGACCCAGTACTTC; CDR3 protein: CASSGTRSQETQYF
D gene: .; J gene: TRBJ2-2; clone size: .; V gene: TRBV28; CDR3 DNA: TGTGCCAGCAGATACAAGGCGAACACCGGGGAGCTGTTTTTT; CDR3 protein: CASRYKANTGELFF
D gene: .; J gene: TRBJ1-1; clone size: .; V gene: TRBV6-1; CDR3 DNA: TGTGCCAGCAGTGTCCAGGGGAACACTGAAGCTTTCTTT; CDR3 protein: CASSVQGNTEAFF
D gene: TRBD1; J gene: TRBJ1-2; clone size: .; V gene: TRBV5-1; CDR3 DNA: TGCGCCAGCAGCTTGGCAGGACAGGGGGCGATCTATGGCTACACCTTC; CDR3 protein: CASSLAGQGAIYGYTF
D gene: .; J gene: TRBJ1-6; clone size: .; V gene: TRBV7-9; CDR3 DNA: TGTGCCAGCAGCGGGCCAGGGGCTTGGGATTCACCCCTCCACTTT; CDR3 protein: CASSGPGAWDSPLHF
D gene: .; J gene: TRBJ1-1; clone size: .; V gene: TRBV30; CDR3 DNA: TGTGCCTGGAGGGGATCGAACACTGAAGCTTTCTTT; CDR3 protein: CAWRGSNTEAFF
D gene: TRBD1; J gene: TRBJ1-1; clone size: .; V gene: TRBV6-1; CDR3 DNA: TGTGCCAGCAGGATCAGGGGGCGGCGGAGTGAAGCTTTCTTT; CDR3 protein: CASRIRGRRSEAFF
D gene: .; J gene: TRBJ2-3; clone size: .; V gene: TRBV4-1; CDR3 DNA: TGCGCCAGCAGCCAAGGCCTGATAGCGGATAGCGCAGATACGCAGTATTTT; CDR3 protein: CASSQGLIADSADTQYF
D gene: .; J gene: TRBJ1-1; clone size: .; V gene: TRBV19; CDR3 DNA: TGTGCCAGTAGTATGTACCACAGCATGAACACTGAAGCTTTCTTT; CDR3 protein: CASSMYHSMNTEAFF
D gene: TRBD1; J gene: TRBJ1-2; clone size: .; V gene: TRBV6-1; CDR3 DNA: TGTGCCAGCAGTTCTCGACAGGGGTATAACTATGGCTACACCTTC; CDR3 protein: CASSSRQGYNYGYTF
D gene: TRBD1; J gene: TRBJ1-2; clone size: .; V gene: TRBV27; CDR3 DNA: TGTGCCAGCACGGACAGGGGGGGCGGCTACACCTTC; CDR3 protein: CASTDRGGGYTF
D gene: TRBD1; J gene: TRBJ1-6; clone size: .; V gene: TRBV27; CDR3 DNA: TGTGCCAGCACCCGGGACAGGACTAATTCACCCCTCCACTTT; CDR3 protein: CASTRDRTNSPLHF
D gene: .; J gene: TRBJ1-5; clone size: .; V gene: TRBV5-5; CDR3 DNA: TGTGCCAGCAGCTTGGTTCCAGCATCCTACAATCAGCCCCAGCATTTT; CDR3 protein: CASSLVPASYNQPQHF
D gene: TRBD1; J gene: TRBJ2-7; clone size: .; V gene: TRBV6-1; CDR3 DNA: TGTGCCAGCGGCCGGGACAGGGGTGTCTTCGAGCAGTACTTC; CDR3 protein: CASGRDRGVFEQYF
D gene: TRBD1; J gene: TRBJ1-5; clone size: .; V gene: TRBV7-9; CDR3 DNA: TGTGCCAGCAGCTTAGGACAGGGGGTGTCGGAGTCCCAGCATTTT; CDR3 protein: CASSLGQGVSESQHF
D gene: TRBD2; J gene: TRBJ2-1; clone size: .; V gene: TRBV7-6; CDR3 DNA: TGTGCCAGCAGCCCTCTCGGACTAGCGGACCGTAATGAGCAGTTCTTC; CDR3 protein: CASSPLGLADRNEQFF
D gene: TRBD1; J gene: TRBJ2-4; clone size: .; V gene: TRBV6-5; CDR3 DNA: TGTGCCAGCAGCAGGGGGCGCGGACCCATTCAGTACTTC; CDR3 protein: CASSRGRGPIQYF
D gene: .; J gene: TRBJ1-2; clone size: .; V gene: TRBV5-8; CDR3 DNA: TGTGCCAGCAGCCCCCAACCTCCCCGGGGTAACTATGGCTACACCTTC; CDR3 protein: CASSPQPPRGNYGYTF
D gene: TRBD2; J gene: TRBJ2-2; clone size: once; V gene: TRBV6-4; CDR3 DNA: TGTGCCAGCAGAACTAGCGTTGGCGGGGAGCTGTTTTTT; CDR3 protein: CASRTSVGGELFF
D gene: TRBD1; J gene: TRBJ1-5; clone size: .; V gene: TRBV28; CDR3 DNA: TGTGCCAGCAACCCTCGGACAGGGCTGAATCAGCCCCAGCATTTT; CDR3 protein: CASNPRTGLNQPQHF
D gene: .; J gene: TRBJ2-5; clone size: once; V gene: TRBV27; CDR3 DNA: TGTGCCAGCAGGTGGCTGGAGACCCAGTACTTC; CDR3 protein: CASRWLETQYF
D gene: .; J gene: TRBJ2-5; clone size: .; V gene: TRBV28; CDR3 DNA: TGTGCCAGCAGTACTCCTCTCGGAGGGTCGGAGACCCAGTACTTC; CDR3 protein: CASSTPLGGSETQYF
D gene: .; J gene: TRBJ2-7; clone size: .; V gene: TRBV18; CDR3 DNA: TGTGCCAGCTCACCAGTCGAACCCTACGAGCAGTACTTC; CDR3 protein: CASSPVEPYEQYF
D gene: .; J gene: TRBJ2-7; clone size: .; V gene: TRBV6-1; CDR3 DNA: TGTGCCAGCAGTGCCACGGGGGAGGCCTACGAGCAGTACTTC; CDR3 protein: CASSATGEAYEQYF
D gene: .; J gene: TRBJ2-7; clone size: .; V gene: TRBV11-2; CDR3 DNA: TGTGCCAGCAGGTATACCTACGAGCAGTACTTC; CDR3 protein: CASRYTYEQYF
D gene: .; J gene: TRBJ1-4; clone size: .; V gene: TRBV30; CDR3 DNA: TGTGCCTGGAGTCCAGGGTTTCAGGGAAGTAATGAAAAACTGTTTTTT; CDR3 protein: CAWSPGFQGSNEKLFF
D gene: TRBD2; J gene: TRBJ2-5; clone size: .; V gene: TRBV7-2; CDR3 DNA: TGTGCCAGCAGCTTACCCCTCGGGAGGGGGGAGACCCAGTACTTC; CDR3 protein: CASSLPLGRGETQYF
D gene: TRBD1; J gene: TRBJ1-2; clone size: .; V gene: TRBV19; CDR3 DNA: TGTGCCAGTAGTACTTGGGACAGGACTAACTATGGCTACACCTTC; CDR3 protein: CASSTWDRTNYGYTF
D gene: .; J gene: TRBJ1-2; clone size: .; V gene: TRBV19; CDR3 DNA: TGTGCCAGTAGTATAGGAGACTATGGCTACACCTTC; CDR3 protein: CASSIGDYGYTF
D gene: .; J gene: TRBJ2-2; clone size: .; V gene: TRBV25-1; CDR3 DNA: TGTGCCAGCAGTGTCCGGCGAGTAGGAACCGGGGAGCTGTTTTTT; CDR3 protein: CASSVRRVGTGELFF
D gene: .; J gene: TRBJ2-2; clone size: .; V gene: TRBV27; CDR3 DNA: TGTGCCAGCAAATCACAGGGTGAGACCGGGGAGCTGTTTTTT; CDR3 protein: CASKSQGETGELFF
D gene: .; J gene: TRBJ1-5; clone size: .; V gene: TRBV6-6; CDR3 DNA: TGTGCCAGCAGTTATCAGGTCAATCAGCCCCAGCATTTT; CDR3 protein: CASSYQVNQPQHF
D gene: .; J gene: TRBJ2-3; clone size: .; V gene: TRBV10-2; CDR3 DNA: TGCGCCAGCAGTGGGTTGACGGATACGCAGTATTTT; CDR3 protein: CASSGLTDTQYF
D gene: TRBD1; J gene: TRBJ2-2; clone size: .; V gene: TRBV19; CDR3 DNA: TGTGCCAGTAGTGCCTCTCTAGGGACAGACACCGGGGAGCTGTTTTTT; CDR3 protein: CASSASLGTDTGELFF
D gene: TRBD2; J gene: TRBJ2-3; clone size: .; V gene: TRBV9; CDR3 DNA: TGTGCCAGCAGCGTGACTAGCGGGGGGCCTTCCGATACGCAGTATTTT; CDR3 protein: CASSVTSGGPSDTQYF
D gene: .; J gene: TRBJ1-1; clone size: .; V gene: TRBV28; CDR3 DNA: TGTGCCTGCGGACCGAACACTGAAGCTTTCTTT; CDR3 protein: CACGPNTEAFF
D gene: .; J gene: TRBJ2-7; clone size: .; V gene: TRBV6-5; CDR3 DNA: TGTGCCAGCAGCAAAGGACAGTACTACGAGCAGTACTTC; CDR3 protein: CASSKGQYYEQYF
D gene: .; J gene: TRBJ1-1; clone size: .; V gene: TRBV6-1; CDR3 DNA: TGTGCCAGCAGTGAAGTGGTATGGTTCACTGAAGCTTTCTTT; CDR3 protein: CASSEVVWFTEAFF